The entry below describes one TCR beta chain. The data belong to a study of blood T cell repertoires in COVID-19. For the study at large: Samples came from the United States, Italy and Spain, spanning acute and convalescent COVID-19. PBMCs, B-cell-depleted T cells, or T cells were the source of the cDNA or gDNA that made up the material.

Unmatched junction bases numbered 10, after V lost 5 bases and J lost 3 bases. This CDR3 contains 15 residues. CDR1 is SGHAT, CDR2 FQNNGV, per germline. Data came from immunoSEQ multiplex PCR; TCRdb stores just in-frame clones and leaves some out. The sample has tens of thousands of clones, 75% to 95% seen once. This chain connects TRBV11-2 to TRBJ2-7, with 7 bases fitting TRBD2. The sample was peripheral blood. The origin of this receptor is a human donor with active COVID-19. The donor label of this sample is uncertain. In DNA form, the CDR3 reads TGTGCCAGCAGCCCCACCAGCGGGGTGATCTACGAGCAGTACTTC. This translates into CASSPTSGVIYEQYF.